The T cell receptor beta chain under discussion was sequenced for a study of neoadjuvant nivolumab and ipilimumab in lung cancer. This CDR3 region has 15 residues. Per germline, CDR1 SEHNR and CDR2 FQNEAQ (reference sequence). The V end lost 5 bases, the J end lost 0 bases, and 11 bases lay between the germline ends. Only a few counts were recorded for this clone. No antigen is known for it. Study-level results: Pathologic regression was not significantly tied to TCR clonality. Only two of four nivolumab-treated tumors gained richness and clonality by surgery. Resected tumors had greater TCR richness and clonality than uninvolved lung. Resected-tumor TCR richness correlated positively with pretherapy blood richness.

The assay was immunoSEQ multiplex PCR, and TCRdb's table has in-frame clones only and misses some. This table has some 20,000 clones, 79% appearing once. This chain joins TRBV7-9 and TRBJ2-4; perhaps TRBD2 as D (5 bases). The sample consisted of tumor tissue, taken after neoadjuvant nivolumab, alone or with ipilimumab, at or shortly before surgery. This sequence originates from an adult with non-small cell lung cancer. The CDR3 loop reads CASSPSLLAKNIQYF. CDR3 DNA: TGTGCCAGCAGCCCTAGCCTACTAGCCAAAAACATTCAGTACTTC.